The 7 T cell receptor beta chains presented below share a single source sample, sequenced in a study of blood T cell repertoires in COVID-19. Using immunoSEQ multiplex PCR, the repertoire was profiled, and TCRdb retains in-frame clones only, with some absent. The table lists around 130,000 clones, 80% to 85% of them singletons, with 8.9% in the top ten. The sequencing sample was made of peripheral blood. These receptor sequences come from a man aged 25 to 45 with COVID-19, enrolled during active disease.

This rearrangement joins TRBV28 to TRBJ1-4; 7 bases align to TRBD1. Unmatched junction bases numbered 9, after V lost 6 bases and J lost 8 bases. The CDR3 contains 14 residues. Germline V gene data show CDR1 as MDHEN and CDR2 as SYDVKM. CDR3 bases: TGTGCCAGCAGCCGAGGACAGGAGAGGGAAAAACTGTTTTTT. Protein: CASSRGQEREKLFF.

About this clone itself: The same CDR3 is also encoded by other DNA sequences in this sample. This chain links TRBV27 with TRBJ2-7; tentatively, D is TRBD2 (6 bases). Trimming stripped 5 bases from V and 7 bases from J, with 15 bases between. The CDR3 extends over 13 amino acids. Germline V lookup: CDR1 MNHEY, CDR2 SMNVEV (reference sequence). The chain's CDR3 is CASSPLGGREQYF. The CDR3 nucleotides are TGTGCCAGCAGTCCCCTGGGAGGAAGGGAGCAGTACTTC.

The chain has TRBV9 and TRBJ2-7; TRBD2 agrees at 11 bases. The V segment lost 0 bases and the J segment 0 bases; nucleotides outside the gene matches: 2. Germline lookup yields CDR1 SGDLS and CDR2 YYNGEE. The CDR3 consists of 16 residues. CDR3 nucleotide sequence: TGTGCCAGCAGCGTAGGGACTAGCGGGTCCTCCTACGAGCAGTACTTC. The encoded protein is CASSVGTSGSSYEQYF.

The chain links TRBV10-3 to TRBJ1-2; D possibly corresponds to TRBD1 (5 bases). This CDR3 has 14 amino acids. Germline CDR1 ENHRY, CDR2 SYGVKD. The V end was cut by 4 bases, the J end by 4 bases, with 13 bases between. The CDR3 sequence is CAISVGGTAYGYTF. CDR3 nucleotides: TGTGCCATCAGTGTGGGAGGGACTGCCTATGGCTACACCTTC.

This clone was recorded a few times. The rearrangement uses TRBV5-4 and TRBJ1-6; D gene unclear. Deletions cut 3 bases from V and 8 bases from J, with 6 bases between. The CDR3 covers 12 residues. Per the germline V gene, CDR1 is SGHNT and CDR2 is YYREEE (reference sequence). CDR3: CASSSGDSPLHF. CDR3 nucleotides: TGTGCCAGCAGCTCCGGAGATTCACCCCTCCACTTT.

The chain has TRBV11-2 and TRBJ1-1; 9 nucleotides agree with TRBD1. With V trimmed by 5 bases and J by 11 bases, 12 bases remained unmatched. The CDR3 is 14 amino acids. CDR1 is SGHAT, CDR2 FQNNGV, per germline. CDR3 sequence: CASSSLTGGFDAFF. In nucleotides, the CDR3 is TGTGCCAGCAGCAGTTTGACAGGGGGATTTGATGCTTTCTTT.

V gene TRBV9 combines with J gene TRBJ2-5; D might be TRBD2 (6 bases). The CDR3 extends over 14 amino acids. V lost 8 bases to trimming and J lost 1 base, with 15 bases between them. Per the germline V gene, CDR1 is SGDLS and CDR2 is YYNGEE. CDR3 nucleotide sequence: TGTGCCAGTTCCCGGGACTGGGGCCAAGAGACCCAGTACTTC. Translated, it gives CASSRDWGQETQYF.